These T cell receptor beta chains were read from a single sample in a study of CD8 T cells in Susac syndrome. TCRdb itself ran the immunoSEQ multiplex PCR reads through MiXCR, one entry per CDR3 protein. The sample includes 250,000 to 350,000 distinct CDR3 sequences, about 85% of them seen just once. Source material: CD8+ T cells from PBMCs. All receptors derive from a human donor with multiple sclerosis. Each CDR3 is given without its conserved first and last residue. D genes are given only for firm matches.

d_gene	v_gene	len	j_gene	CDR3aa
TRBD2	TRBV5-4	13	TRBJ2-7	ASSSKPSGTYEQY
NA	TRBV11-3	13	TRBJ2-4	ASSGGARAKNIQY
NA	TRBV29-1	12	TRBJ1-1	SVEDDRENTEAF
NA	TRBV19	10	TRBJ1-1	ASNEGGGEAF
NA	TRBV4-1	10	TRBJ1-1	ASSGGTTEAF
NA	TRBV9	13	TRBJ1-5	ASSSGDTSNQPQH
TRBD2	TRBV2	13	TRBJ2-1	ASSPLSGSGNEQF
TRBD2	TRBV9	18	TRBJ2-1	ASSVSGGLGLAGGGHEQF
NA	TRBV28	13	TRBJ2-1	ASSFLGPNYNEQF
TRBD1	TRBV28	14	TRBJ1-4	ASSQSTGGANEKLF
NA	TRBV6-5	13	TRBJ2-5	ASSYGGAPQETQY
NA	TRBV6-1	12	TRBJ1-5	ASLVLGSNQPQH
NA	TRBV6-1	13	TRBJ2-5	ASSGSLGGQETQY
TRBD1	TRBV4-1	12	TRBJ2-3	ASSPGQVVDTQY
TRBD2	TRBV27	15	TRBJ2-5	ASSFLPGLAGKETQY
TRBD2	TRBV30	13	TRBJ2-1	AWSEASGRHNEQF
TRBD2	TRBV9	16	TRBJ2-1	ASSVPTSGLSSYNEQF
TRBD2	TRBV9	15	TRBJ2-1	ASSVVASGSRRDEQF
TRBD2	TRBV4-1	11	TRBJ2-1	ASASGDYNEQF
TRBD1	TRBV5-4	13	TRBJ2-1	ASSSRTGGLGEQF